Below, 8 T cell receptor beta chains from the same sample are listed, as sequenced in a study of blood T cell repertoires in COVID-19. The assay was immunoSEQ multiplex PCR, and TCRdb's table has in-frame clones only and misses some. The data hold 210,000 or so clones, with roughly 78% observed a single time. What was sequenced was peripheral blood. All receptors derive from a woman aged 40 to 50 with acute or convalescent COVID-19.

The gene calls are TRBV7-9 and TRBJ2-1; 9 bases fit TRBD1. Germline V lookup: CDR1 SEHNR, CDR2 FQNEAQ (reference sequence). The CDR3 is made up of 16 amino acids. The junction had 10 bases not matched to a gene; V was cut back by 7 bases and J by 3 bases. CDR3 amino acids: CASNPDGTGNYNEQFF. The CDR3 nucleotides are TGTGCCAGCAATCCAGACGGGACAGGGAACTACAATGAGCAGTTCTTC.

The chain carries TRBV27 and TRBJ1-1; a possible D gene is TRBD1 (6 bases). V was cut by 4 bases and J by 7 bases, with 25 bases left in between. CDR3 length equals 17 residues. The germline V gene has CDR1 MNHEY and CDR2 SMNVEV (reference sequence). CDR3 in amino acids: CASSSLQSRGRTGEAFF. The CDR3 coding sequence is TGTGCCAGCAGTTCACTACAATCCAGGGGCAGAACGGGTGAAGCTTTCTTT.

The V and J genes are TRBV2 and TRBJ1-4; D is possibly TRBD1 (6 bases). The CDR3 has 16 residues. CDR1 SNHLY and CDR2 FYNNEI come from the germline V gene. V lost 6 bases, J lost 7 bases, and 21 bases lay in between. The CDR3 sequence is CASRRSKTGSREKLFF. The CDR3 coding sequence is TGTGCCAGCAGGAGATCGAAAACAGGGTCTCGTGAAAAACTGTTTTTT.

The rearrangement uses TRBV11-2 and TRBJ1-1, with 7 nucleotides matching TRBD1. Losses at the gene ends were 2 bases for V and 1 base for J; bases not matched to a gene: 4. Germline loops: CDR1 SGHAT, CDR2 FQNNGV. The CDR3 covers 15 residues. The CDR3 DNA is TGTGCCAGCAGCTTATCCGGGACAGAGAACACTGAAGCTTTCTTT. It codes for CASSLSGTENTEAFF.

V usage is TRBV13 and J usage is TRBJ1-2, with 8 bases aligning to TRBD1. Trimming cost V 4 bases and J 0 bases; bases outside gene matches: 10. The CDR3 spans 17 residues. CDR1 and CDR2 (germline): PRHDT, FYEKMQ (reference sequence). DNA of the CDR3: TGTGCCAGCAGCTCCCGGACAGGGAGCTTAGCTAACTATGGCTACACCTTC. It codes for CASSSRTGSLANYGYTF.

V usage is TRBV20-1 and J usage is TRBJ1-2; the D gene is possibly TRBD1 (6 bases). The germline CDR1 and CDR2 sequences are DFQATT and SNEGSKA (reference sequence). Trimming left V 3 bases short and J 4 bases short, with 12 bases between. The CDR3 is made up of 13 amino acids. CDR3 sequence: CSASPTGLYGYTF. The DNA for the CDR3 is TGCAGTGCTAGTCCGACAGGTCTCTATGGCTACACCTTC.

The rearrangement links TRBV7-2 to TRBJ1-1; the D is unclear. The CDR3 is 14 residues long. V shed 5 bases and J shed 6 bases, with 16 bases lying between them. Germline CDR1 is SGHTA and CDR2 is FQGNSA. CDR3 nucleotide sequence: TGTGCCAGCAGCGCTCTGACGGGTTACGCTGAAGCTTTCTTT. Translating gives CASSALTGYAEAFF.

CDR3 in DNA: TGTGCCAGCAGAAGGGGGAATCAGCCCCAGCATTTT. Amino acid sequence: CASRRGNQPQHF. The chain has TRBV12-3 or TRBV12-4 and TRBJ1-5, with D tentatively TRBD1 (6 bases). Trimming shortened V by 6 bases and J by 4 bases, and 7 bases separated the two germline ends. The CDR3 loop spans 12 amino acids.